Below, 6 T cell receptor beta chains from the same sample are listed, as sequenced in a study of T cells expressing NK-cell markers. TCRdb reprocessed the 5' RACE reads and stores each CDR3 protein as one record, lacking DNA. The table lists some 300,000 distinct CDR3 sequences. The sample taken for sequencing was blood T cells: a sorted CD56 or NKG2C T cell subset, CD4+ or CD8+ T cells, or bulk PBMC T cells (not recorded which). The receptors here all came from a man aged 18 to 29 in good health.

V usage is TRBV12-3 or TRBV12-4 and J usage is TRBJ1-1. This CDR3 has 13 amino acids. The CDR3: CASRPRTRITAFF.

The chain links TRBV20-1 to TRBJ2-4; TCRdb designates TRBD2, a call that cannot be tested without DNA. There are 17 residues in the CDR3. The V gene's germline CDR1 is DFQATT and CDR2 SNEGSKA (reference sequence). Here the CDR3 reads CSASVSSGSWAKNIQYF.

This CDR3 is CASSRFDRNEQFF. The chain couples TRBV7-9 to TRBJ2-1. The CDR3 runs 13 residues. Germline V gives CDR1 SEHNR, CDR2 FQNEAQ (reference sequence).

J is TRBJ2-1 and V is TRBV7-2. This CDR3 has 12 amino acids. Germline assignment: CDR1 SGHTA and CDR2 FQGNSA. The CDR3 protein is CASSPRSNEQFF.

The chain links TRBV6-1 to TRBJ2-2; TCRdb's D call of TRBD2 is untestable without DNA. This CDR3 is built from 14 residues. Looked up from germline, CDR1 is MNHNS and CDR2 is SASEGT. The CDR3 here is CASSQLAGVGELFF.

This sequence joins TRBV6-2 or TRBV6-3 and TRBJ2-1; TCRdb indicates TRBD2, and absent DNA this call remains unverified. The germline V gene has CDR1 MNHEY and CDR2 SVGEGT. The CDR3 spans 15 residues. The chain's CDR3 is CASSPPLGAYNEQFF.